Shown below are 7 T cell receptor beta chains from a single sample sequenced in a study of cytomegalovirus exposure and HLA in healthy donors. The PCR ran on 60 Vbeta and 13 Jbeta primers. Produced via immunoSEQ multiplex PCR; TCRdb's table is partial and in-frame only. Counted here are under 130,000 clones, around 80% occurring once; the ten biggest clones make up over 8%. Sequenced material: PBMCs. The receptors were gathered from a man aged 40-49 years in good health and CMV-seropositive.

V and J are TRBV19 and TRBJ2-7; TRBD2 might be the D (5 bases). This CDR3 comprises 13 residues. Trimming pared 8 bases from V and 3 bases from J, leaving 14 bases between. Germline CDR1 LNHDA, CDR2 SQIVND (reference sequence). Here the CDR3 DNA reads TGTGCCAGTGGTACCGGGATGATCTACGAGCAGTACTTC. Its protein is CASGTGMIYEQYF.

This sequence joins TRBV5-6 and TRBJ1-2; D unclear. This CDR3 region has 15 residues. The V end lost 2 bases, the J end lost 0 bases, and 11 bases lay between the germline ends. Germline-derived CDR1 and CDR2 are SGHDT and YYEEEE. The CDR3 is CASSFNWAPNYGYTF. The CDR3 DNA follows: TGTGCCAGCAGCTTCAACTGGGCTCCTAACTATGGCTACACCTTC. Combining the CDR3 with reference TRBV5-6 and TRBJ1-2 gives the whole variable domain DAGVTQSPTHLIKTRGQQVTLRCSPKSGHDTVSWYQQALGQGPQFIFQYYEEEERQRGNFPDRFSGHQFPNYSSELNVNALLLGDSALYLCASSFNWAPNYGYTFGSGTRLTVV.

The rearrangement links TRBV7-2 to TRBJ2-4, with 8 bases aligning to TRBD1. The V gene end was trimmed by 3 bases and the J gene end by 8 bases; junction bases not matched to a gene: 3. Germline loops: CDR1 SGHTA, CDR2 FQGNSA. The CDR3 length is 13 residues. The CDR3 nucleotides are TGTGCCAGCAGCTTTGGACAGGGAGACATTCAGTACTTC. The encoded protein is CASSFGQGDIQYF.

This rearrangement joins TRBV6-4 to TRBJ2-1; D may be TRBD2 (6 bases). Germline CDR1 MRHNA, CDR2 SNTAGT. The CDR3 contains 15 residues. The V end lost 2 bases, the J end lost 3 bases, and 11 bases lay between the germline ends. DNA of the CDR3: TGTGCCAGCAGTGACCCGGGACTGTACTACAATGAGCAGTTCTTC. It encodes CASSDPGLYYNEQFF.

This clone was seen only a few times. V is TRBV7-9 and J is TRBJ2-7; TRBD1 matches at 7 bases. V gave up 6 bases and J gave up 7 bases; unmatched junction bases: 9. CDR3 length equals 13 residues. The germline V gene has CDR1 SEHNR and CDR2 FQNEAQ (reference sequence). The CDR3 sequence is CASSNTGVGEQYF. The CDR3 coding sequence is TGTGCCAGCAGTAATACAGGGGTGGGAGAGCAGTACTTC. Looking up the rest from reference TRBV7-9 and TRBJ2-7 gives the full variable domain: DTGVSQNPRHKITKRGQNVTFRCDPISEHNRLYWYRQTLGQGPEFLTYFQNEAQLEKSRLLSDRFSAERPKGSFSTLEIQRTEQGDSAMYLCASSNTGVGEQYFGPGTRLTVT.

The chain uses TRBV15 and TRBJ2-1, with 12 positions matching TRBD1. CDR1 is LNHNV and CDR2 is YYDKDF in the germline V gene (reference sequence). V shed 1 base, J shed 7 bases, and the junction held 5 bases outside the gene matches. CDR3 length equals 16 residues. This chain's CDR3 is CATSRVGQGAENEQFF. The CDR3, as DNA: TGTGCCACCAGCAGAGTGGGACAGGGGGCGGAAAATGAGCAGTTCTTC. Full variable domain (rest looked up from reference TRBV15 and TRBJ2-1): DAMVIQNPRYQVTQFGKPVTLSCSQTLNHNVMYWYQQKSSQAPKLLFHYYDKDFNNEADTPDNFQSRRPNTSFCFLDIRSPGLGDTAMYLCATSRVGQGAENEQFFGPGTRLTVL.

This chain links TRBV4-1 with TRBJ2-7; TRBD1 matches at 9 bases. The CDR3 is 15 residues long. V lost 0 bases to trimming and J lost 3 bases; unmatched junction nucleotides: 3. CDR1 is MGHRA and CDR2 is YSYEKL in the germline V gene. This CDR3 is CASSQESTGGYEQYF. CDR3 sequence (DNA): TGCGCCAGCAGCCAAGAGTCGACAGGGGGCTACGAGCAGTACTTC.